This T cell receptor beta chain was identified during a study of pediatric ulcerative colitis. In the study overall: Disease was pancolitis in about 7 and left-sided in two, histology-confirmed. Whole-study results and caveats: In rectum, acute severe colitis had expanded clones and less diversity. A couple of rectal clonotypes were found only in ulcerative colitis patients, all of them.

As concerns this clone: Its antigen is currently unknown.

Per germline, CDR1 GTSNPN and CDR2 SVGIG (reference sequence). The CDR3 contains 13 residues. V was shortened by 0 bases and J by 5 bases, with 10 bases between the two germline ends. Libraries were prepared by immunoSEQ multiplex PCR; TCRdb keeps only in-frame clonotypes and omits some of them. The data hold approximately 32,000 clones, with 82% observed a single time. This chain joins TRBV30 and TRBJ1-2; possibly TRBD1 for D (6 bases). What was sequenced was blood. The sequence came from a boy between 10 and 17 years old with severe ulcerative colitis. CDR3 nucleotide sequence: TGTGCCTGGAGTGTAAGGCAGGGGTATGGCTACACCTTC. Amino acids: CAWSVRQGYGYTF. The variable domain in full, completed from reference TRBV30 and TRBJ1-2, reads SQTIHQWPATLVQPVGSPLSLECTVEGTSNPNLYWYRQAAGRGLQLLFYSVGIGQISSEVPQNLSASRPQDRQFILSSKKLLLSDSGFYLCAWSVRQGYGYTFGSGTRLTVV.